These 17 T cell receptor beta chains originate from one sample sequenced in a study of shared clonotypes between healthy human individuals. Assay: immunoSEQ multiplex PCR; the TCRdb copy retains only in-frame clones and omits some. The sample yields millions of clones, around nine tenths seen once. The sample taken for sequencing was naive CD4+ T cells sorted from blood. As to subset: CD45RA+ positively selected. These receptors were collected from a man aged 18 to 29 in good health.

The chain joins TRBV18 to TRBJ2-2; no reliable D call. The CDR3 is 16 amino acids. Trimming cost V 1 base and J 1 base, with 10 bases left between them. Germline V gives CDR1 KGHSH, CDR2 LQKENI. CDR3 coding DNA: TGTGCCAGCTCACCACAGTTGCAGGAGAACACCGGGGAGCTGTTTTTT. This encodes CASSPQLQENTGELFF.

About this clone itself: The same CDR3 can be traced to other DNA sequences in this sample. The CDR3 sequence is CSVATNEKLFF. CDR3 sequence (DNA): TGCAGCGTTGCCACTAATGAAAAACTGTTTTTT. The V gene is TRBV29-1, the J gene TRBJ1-4, with no clear D. This CDR3 has 11 amino acids. Trimming took off 4 bases at V and 2 bases at J, with 2 bases between the two ends. Looked up from germline, CDR1 is SQVTM and CDR2 is ANQGSEA. Full variable domain (missing parts from reference TRBV29-1 and TRBJ1-4): SAVISQKPSRDICQRGTSLTIQCQVDSQVTMMFWYRQQPGQSLTLIATANQGSEATYESGFVIDKFPISRPNLTFSTLTVSNMSPEDSSIYLCSVATNEKLFFGSGTQLSVL.

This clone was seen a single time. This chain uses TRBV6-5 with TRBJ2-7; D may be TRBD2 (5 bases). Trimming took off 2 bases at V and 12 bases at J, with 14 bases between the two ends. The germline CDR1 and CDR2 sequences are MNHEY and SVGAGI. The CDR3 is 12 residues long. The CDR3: CASSYRGSPPYF. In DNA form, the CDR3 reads TGTGCCAGCAGTTACCGGGGTTCGCCGCCGTACTTC.

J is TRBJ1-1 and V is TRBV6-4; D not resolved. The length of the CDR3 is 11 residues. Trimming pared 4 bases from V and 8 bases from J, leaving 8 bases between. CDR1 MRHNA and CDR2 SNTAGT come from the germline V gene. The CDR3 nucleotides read TGTGCCAGCAGTGCTTTTAGGGAAGCTTTCTTT. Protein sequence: CASSAFREAFF.

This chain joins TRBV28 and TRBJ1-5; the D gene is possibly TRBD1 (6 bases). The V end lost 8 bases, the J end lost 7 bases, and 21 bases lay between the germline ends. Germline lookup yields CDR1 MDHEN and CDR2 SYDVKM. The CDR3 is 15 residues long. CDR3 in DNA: TGTGCCAGCCTATCAGGGGTGGTGAGACGACAGCCCCAGCATTTT. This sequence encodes CASLSGVVRRQPQHF. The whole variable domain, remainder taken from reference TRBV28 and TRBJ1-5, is DVKVTQSSRYLVKRTGEKVFLECVQDMDHENMFWYRQDPGLGLRLIYFSYDVKMKEKGDIPEGYSVSREKKERFSLILESASTNQTSMYLCASLSGVVRRQPQHFGDGTRLSIL.

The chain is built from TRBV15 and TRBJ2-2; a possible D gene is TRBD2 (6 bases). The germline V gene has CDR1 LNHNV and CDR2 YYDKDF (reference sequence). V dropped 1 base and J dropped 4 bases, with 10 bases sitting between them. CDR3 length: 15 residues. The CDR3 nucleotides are TGTGCCACCAGCAGAGTCGGACTACTCACCGGGGAGCTGTTTTTT. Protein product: CATSRVGLLTGELFF.

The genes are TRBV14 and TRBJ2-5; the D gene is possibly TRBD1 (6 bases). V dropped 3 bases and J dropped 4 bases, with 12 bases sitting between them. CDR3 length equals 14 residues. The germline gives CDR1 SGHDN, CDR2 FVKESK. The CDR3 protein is CASSQKQGSETQYF. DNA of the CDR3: TGTGCCAGCAGCCAGAAACAGGGTTCAGAGACCCAGTACTTC.

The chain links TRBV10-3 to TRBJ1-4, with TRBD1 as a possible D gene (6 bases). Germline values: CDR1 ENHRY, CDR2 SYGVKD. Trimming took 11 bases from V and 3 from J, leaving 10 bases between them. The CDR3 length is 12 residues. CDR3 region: CAVQGSNEKLFF. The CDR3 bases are TGTGCCGTACAGGGCTCTAATGAAAAACTGTTTTTT.

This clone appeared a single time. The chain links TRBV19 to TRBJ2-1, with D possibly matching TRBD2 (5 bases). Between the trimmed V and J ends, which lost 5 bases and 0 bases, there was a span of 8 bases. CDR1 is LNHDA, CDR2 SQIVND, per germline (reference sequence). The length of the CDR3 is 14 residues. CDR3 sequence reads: CASSLDYSYNEQFF. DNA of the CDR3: TGTGCCAGTAGTCTCGACTACTCCTACAATGAGCAGTTCTTC.

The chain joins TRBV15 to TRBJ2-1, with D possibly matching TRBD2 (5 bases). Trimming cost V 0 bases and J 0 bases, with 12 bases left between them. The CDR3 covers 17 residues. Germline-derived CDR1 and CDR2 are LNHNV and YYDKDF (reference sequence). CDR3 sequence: CATSRDVLGSSYNEQFF. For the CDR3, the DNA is TGTGCCACCAGCAGAGATGTTCTTGGGAGCTCCTACAATGAGCAGTTCTTC. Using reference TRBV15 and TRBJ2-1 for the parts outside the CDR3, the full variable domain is DAMVIQNPRYQVTQFGKPVTLSCSQTLNHNVMYWYQQKSSQAPKLLFHYYDKDFNNEADTPDNFQSRRPNTSFCFLDIRSPGLGDTAMYLCATSRDVLGSSYNEQFFGPGTRLTVL.

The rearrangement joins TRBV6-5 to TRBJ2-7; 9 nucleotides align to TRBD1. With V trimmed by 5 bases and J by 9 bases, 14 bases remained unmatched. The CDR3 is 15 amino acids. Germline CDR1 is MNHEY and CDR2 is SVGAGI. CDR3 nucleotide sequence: TGTGCCAGCAGTCCGCCTAAAGGACAGGGGACCGGGCAGTACTTC. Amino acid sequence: CASSPPKGQGTGQYF.

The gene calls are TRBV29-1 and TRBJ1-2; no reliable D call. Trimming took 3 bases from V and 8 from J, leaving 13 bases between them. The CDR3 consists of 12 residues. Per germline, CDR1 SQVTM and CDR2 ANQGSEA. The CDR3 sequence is CSVDLPVAGYTF. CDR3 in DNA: TGCAGCGTTGACCTCCCGGTAGCCGGCTACACCTTC.

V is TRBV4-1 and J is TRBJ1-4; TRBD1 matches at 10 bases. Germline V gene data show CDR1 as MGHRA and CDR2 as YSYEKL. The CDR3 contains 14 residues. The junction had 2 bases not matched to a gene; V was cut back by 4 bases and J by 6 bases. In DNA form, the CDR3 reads TGCGCCAGCAGCCGCGGGACAGGGGATGAAAAACTGTTTTTT. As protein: CASSRGTGDEKLFF.

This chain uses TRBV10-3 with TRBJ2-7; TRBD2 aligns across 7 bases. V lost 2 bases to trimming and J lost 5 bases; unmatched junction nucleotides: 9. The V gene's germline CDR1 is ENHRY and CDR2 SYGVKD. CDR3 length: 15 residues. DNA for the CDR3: TGTGCCATCAGTGAGCTCGGGGGGAGGGCCGACGAGCAGTACTTC. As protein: CAISELGGRADEQYF.

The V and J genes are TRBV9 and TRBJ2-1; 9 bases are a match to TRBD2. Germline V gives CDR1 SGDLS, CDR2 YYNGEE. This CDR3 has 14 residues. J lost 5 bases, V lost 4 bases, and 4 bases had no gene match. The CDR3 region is CASSLGTSNNEQFF. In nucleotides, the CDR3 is TGTGCCAGCAGCCTCGGGACTAGCAACAATGAGCAGTTCTTC.

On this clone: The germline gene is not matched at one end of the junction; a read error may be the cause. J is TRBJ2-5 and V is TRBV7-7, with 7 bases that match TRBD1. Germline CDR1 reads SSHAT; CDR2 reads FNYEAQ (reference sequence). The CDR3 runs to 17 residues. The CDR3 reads CASSLALDRVNAETQYF. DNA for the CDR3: TGTGCTAGCAGCTTAGCCTTAGACAGGGTAAATGCAGAGACCCAGTACTTC.

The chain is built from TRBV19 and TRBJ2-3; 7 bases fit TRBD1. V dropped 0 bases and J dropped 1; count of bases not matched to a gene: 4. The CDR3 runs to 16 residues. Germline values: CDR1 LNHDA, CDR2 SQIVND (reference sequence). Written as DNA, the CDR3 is TGTGCCAGTAGTATAGATGGACAGGTTGGCACAGATACGCAGTATTTT. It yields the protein CASSIDGQVGTDTQYF. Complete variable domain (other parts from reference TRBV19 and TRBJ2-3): DGGITQSPKYLFRKEGQNVTLSCEQNLNHDAMYWYRQDPGQGLRLIYYSQIVNDFQKGDIAEGYSVSREKKESFPLTVTSAQKNPTAFYLCASSIDGQVGTDTQYFGPGTRLTVL.